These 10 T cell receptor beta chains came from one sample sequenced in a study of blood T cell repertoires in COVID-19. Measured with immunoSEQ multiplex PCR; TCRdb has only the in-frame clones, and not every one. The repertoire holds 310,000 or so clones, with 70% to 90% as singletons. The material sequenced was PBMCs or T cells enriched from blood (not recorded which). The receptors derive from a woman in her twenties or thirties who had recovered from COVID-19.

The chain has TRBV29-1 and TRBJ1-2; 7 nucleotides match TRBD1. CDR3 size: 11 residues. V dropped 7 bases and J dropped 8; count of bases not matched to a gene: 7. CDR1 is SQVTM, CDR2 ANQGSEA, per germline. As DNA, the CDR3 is TGCAGCGGATGGACAGGCCCAGGCTACACCTTC. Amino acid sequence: CSGWTGPGYTF.

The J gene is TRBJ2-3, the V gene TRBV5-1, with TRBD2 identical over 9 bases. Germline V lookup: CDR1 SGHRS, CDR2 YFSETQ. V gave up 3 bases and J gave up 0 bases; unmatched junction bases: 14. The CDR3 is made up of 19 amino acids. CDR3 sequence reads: CASSWDDQRGALSTDTQYF. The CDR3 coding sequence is TGCGCCAGCAGCTGGGACGATCAGCGGGGGGCCTTAAGCACAGATACGCAGTATTTT.

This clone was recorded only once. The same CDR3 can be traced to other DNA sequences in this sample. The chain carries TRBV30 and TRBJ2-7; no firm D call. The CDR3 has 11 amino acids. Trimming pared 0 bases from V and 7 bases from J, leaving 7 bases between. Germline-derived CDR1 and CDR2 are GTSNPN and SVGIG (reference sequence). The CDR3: CAWSVLREQYF. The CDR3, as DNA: TGTGCCTGGAGTGTACTACGGGAGCAGTACTTC.

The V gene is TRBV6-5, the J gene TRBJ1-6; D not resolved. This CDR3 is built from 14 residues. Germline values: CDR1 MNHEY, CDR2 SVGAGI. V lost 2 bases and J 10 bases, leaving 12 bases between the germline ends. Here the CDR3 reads CASSYAGLDSPLHF. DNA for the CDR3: TGTGCCAGCAGTTACGCGGGTCTGGACTCACCCCTCCACTTT.

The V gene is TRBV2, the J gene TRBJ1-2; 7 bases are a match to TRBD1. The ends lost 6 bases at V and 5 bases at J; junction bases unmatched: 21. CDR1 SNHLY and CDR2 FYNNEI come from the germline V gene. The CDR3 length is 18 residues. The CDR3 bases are TGTGCCAGCAGCCCAATCTCCAACCACAGGGGAGGTCGTTATGGCTACACCTTC. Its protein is CASSPISNHRGGRYGYTF.

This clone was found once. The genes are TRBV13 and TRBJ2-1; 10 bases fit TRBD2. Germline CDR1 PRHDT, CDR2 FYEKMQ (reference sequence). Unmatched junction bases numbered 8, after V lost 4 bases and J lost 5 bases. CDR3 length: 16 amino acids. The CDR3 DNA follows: TGTGCCAGCAGCTCAATTGGACTAGCGGATAACAATGAGCAGTTCTTC. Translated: CASSSIGLADNNEQFF.

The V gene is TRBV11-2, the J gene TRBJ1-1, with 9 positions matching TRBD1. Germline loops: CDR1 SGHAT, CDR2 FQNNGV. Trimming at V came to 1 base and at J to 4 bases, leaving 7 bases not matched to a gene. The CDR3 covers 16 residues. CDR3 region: CASSLGIGDRATEAFF. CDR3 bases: TGTGCCAGCAGCTTAGGGATAGGGGACAGGGCCACTGAAGCTTTCTTT.

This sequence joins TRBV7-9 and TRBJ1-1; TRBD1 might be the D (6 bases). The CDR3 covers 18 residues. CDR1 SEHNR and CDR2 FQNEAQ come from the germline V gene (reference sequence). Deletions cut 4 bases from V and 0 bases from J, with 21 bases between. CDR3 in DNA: TGTGCCAGCAGCTCAGTAAACCGACAGGTGATAATGAACACTGAAGCTTTCTTT. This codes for CASSSVNRQVIMNTEAFF.

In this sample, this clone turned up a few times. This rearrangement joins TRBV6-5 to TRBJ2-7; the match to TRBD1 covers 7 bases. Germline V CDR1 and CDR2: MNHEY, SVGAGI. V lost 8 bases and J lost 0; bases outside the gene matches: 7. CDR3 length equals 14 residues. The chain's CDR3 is CASAVGQSSYEQYF. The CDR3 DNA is TGTGCCAGCGCGGTGGGACAGAGCTCCTACGAGCAGTACTTC.

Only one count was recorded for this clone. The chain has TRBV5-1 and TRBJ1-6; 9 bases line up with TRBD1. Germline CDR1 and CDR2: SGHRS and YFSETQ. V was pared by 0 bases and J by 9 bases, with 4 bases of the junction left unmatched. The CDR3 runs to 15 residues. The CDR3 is CASSLGDRVGSPLHF. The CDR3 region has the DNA TGCGCCAGCAGCTTGGGGGACAGGGTGGGTTCACCCCTCCACTTT.